The 21 T cell receptor beta chains below were found in one sample sequenced in a study of T cell clones after liver transplantation. TCRdb keeps only in-frame clones here, not all; method: immunoSEQ multiplex PCR. The table has around 100,000 clones, 75% to 90% seen once. The sample here was CD4+ T cells from blood, taken before liver transplant. The receptor set was obtained from a human donor who received a liver transplant.

This chain connects TRBV5-1 to TRBJ1-2; D gene unclear. V lost 2 bases and J 5 bases, leaving 16 bases between the germline ends. Germline V gene data show CDR1 as SGHRS and CDR2 as YFSETQ. The CDR3 loop spans 15 amino acids. In nucleotides, the CDR3 is TGCGCCAGCAGCTTTCGTATCGATACACTATATGGCTACACCTTC. It yields the protein CASSFRIDTLYGYTF.

Here the CDR3 reads CASSYIGETQYF. Written as DNA, the CDR3 is TGTGCCAGCAGTTATATCGGGGAGACCCAGTACTTC. The chain links TRBV6-5 to TRBJ2-5, with D uncertain. The CDR3 extends over 12 amino acids. Per germline, CDR1 MNHEY and CDR2 SVGAGI. V gave up 3 bases and J gave up 5 bases, with 7 bases separating them.

This clone was seen a few times. The chain joins TRBV19 to TRBJ2-1; perhaps D is TRBD1 or TRBD2 (5 bases each). This CDR3 is 16 amino acids long. Trimming took off 7 bases at V and 6 bases at J, with 22 bases between the two ends. From germline, CDR1 is LNHDA and CDR2 SQIVND (reference sequence). The CDR3 loop is CASTRLGTGGGNEQFF. DNA of the CDR3: TGTGCCAGTACTAGGCTCGGGACGGGTGGAGGCAATGAGCAGTTCTTC.

CDR3 DNA sequence: TGTGCCAGCAGCTTAACGGTTCAGGGGCGAGCCACCGGGGAGCTGTTTTTT. Its protein is CASSLTVQGRATGELFF. The chain uses TRBV7-3 and TRBJ2-2, with a weak D call TRBD1 (6 bases). The CDR3 is 17 amino acids. Per the germline V gene, CDR1 is SGHTA and CDR2 is FQGTGA. V was trimmed by 0 bases and J by 4 bases, leaving 15 bases between them.

The chain links TRBV28 to TRBJ2-5, with 13 positions matching TRBD2. The CDR3 spans 14 residues. The germline CDR1 and CDR2 sequences are MDHEN and SYDVKM. Trimming removed 4 bases from V and 4 bases from J; junction bases left unmatched: 0. The CDR3 nucleotides read TGTGCCAGCAGTTGGACTAGCGGGAGAGAGACCCAGTACTTC. This codes for CASSWTSGRETQYF.

V and J are TRBV28 and TRBJ2-2; weak D call: TRBD2 (6 bases). Trimming cost V 3 bases and J 6 bases, with 8 bases left between them. In germline, CDR1 is MDHEN, CDR2 SYDVKM. The CDR3 has 13 amino acids. CDR3 in DNA: TGTGCCAGCAGTTTGGAGGGACCCGGGGAGCTGTTTTTT. Its protein product is CASSLEGPGELFF.

This chain joins TRBV7-2 and TRBJ2-1; no reliable D call. This CDR3 comprises 15 residues. Trimming pared 2 bases from V and 3 bases from J, leaving 11 bases between. Per the germline V gene, CDR1 is SGHTA and CDR2 is FQGNSA. Written as DNA, the CDR3 is TGTGCCAGCAGCTTACGGACCGTGGACTACAATGAGCAGTTCTTC. It is translated as CASSLRTVDYNEQFF.

The chain joins TRBV7-3 to TRBJ2-3, with 7 bases aligning to TRBD2. The length of the CDR3 is 17 residues. Germline V gene lookup returns CDR1 SGHTA and CDR2 FQGTGA. Unmatched junction bases numbered 18, after V lost 5 bases and J lost 7 bases. The CDR3 region is CASSASGGAASLNTQYF. For the CDR3, the DNA is TGTGCCAGCAGCGCCTCGGGGGGAGCAGCCTCACTAAATACGCAGTATTTT.

This clone was observed once. V is TRBV5-4 and J is TRBJ2-3, with TRBD2 as a possible D gene (5 bases). V shed 4 bases and J shed 6 bases, with 12 bases lying between them. CDR1 is SGHNT, CDR2 YYREEE, per germline (reference sequence). The CDR3 sequence is 13 residues long. The CDR3 loop reads CASSRGAQDTQYF. CDR3 bases: TGTGCCAGCAGCCGGGGTGCTCAGGATACGCAGTATTTT.

The chain joins TRBV6-5 to TRBJ2-2; 9 bases map to TRBD1. Trimming removed 6 bases from V and 5 bases from J; junction bases left unmatched: 4. The CDR3 loop spans 14 amino acids. Germline loops: CDR1 MNHEY, CDR2 SVGAGI. The CDR3 sequence is CASSNRGQTGELFF. In DNA, the CDR3 is TGTGCCAGCAGCAACAGGGGGCAAACCGGGGAGCTGTTTTTT.

This clone was recorded at least ten times. The chain carries TRBV4-2 and TRBJ2-2; D gene uncertain. Per the germline V gene, CDR1 is LGHNA and CDR2 is YNFKEQ. CDR3 length equals 14 residues. The germline V and J ends were trimmed by 1 base and 1 base, with 4 bases remaining between them. CDR3 in amino acids: CASSQGLNTGELFF. The CDR3 region has the DNA TGTGCCAGCAGCCAAGGTCTGAACACCGGGGAGCTGTTTTTT.

The gene calls are TRBV28 and TRBJ1-5; 7 nucleotides line up with TRBD1. With 4 bases clipped from V and 0 bases from J, the junction kept 9 bases outside the gene matches. The CDR3 is made up of 17 amino acids. CDR1 and CDR2 (germline): MDHEN, SYDVKM. The CDR3 DNA reads TGTGCCAGCAGTTCGACAGGGAGGGTATATAGCAATCAGCCCCAGCATTTT. Amino acids: CASSSTGRVYSNQPQHF.

This chain uses TRBV5-6 with TRBJ2-5; TRBD1 matches at 7 bases. The CDR3 sequence is 14 residues long. Germline CDR1 reads SGHDT; CDR2 reads YYEEEE. The V segment lost 3 bases and the J segment 2 bases; nucleotides outside the gene matches: 4. This CDR3 is CASSWGQQQETQYF. CDR3 nucleotides: TGTGCCAGCAGCTGGGGACAGCAACAAGAGACCCAGTACTTC.

V and J are TRBV7-2 and TRBJ2-7, with D possibly being TRBD1 (7 bases). In germline, CDR1 is SGHTA, CDR2 FQGNSA. The CDR3 contains 14 residues. Trimming stripped 5 bases from V and 3 bases from J, with 14 bases between. The DNA for the CDR3 is TGTGCCAGCAGCGGAGGGGGCGTACGCTACGAGCAGTACTTC. This translates into CASSGGGVRYEQYF. Drawing the rest from reference TRBV7-2 and TRBJ2-7, the complete variable domain is GAGVSQSPSNKVTEKGKDVELRCDPISGHTALYWYRQSLGQGLEFLIYFQGNSAPDKSGLPSDRFSAERTGGSVSTLTIQRTQQEDSAVYLCASSGGGVRYEQYFGPGTRLTVT.

Only one count was recorded for this clone. CDR3 residues: CASSLGQQETQYF. As DNA, the CDR3 is TGTGCCAGCAGTTTGGGGCAACAAGAGACCCAGTACTTC. The chain combines TRBV27 with TRBJ2-5; TRBD1 is a possible D gene (5 bases). Per germline, CDR1 MNHEY and CDR2 SMNVEV (reference sequence). V was cut by 3 bases and J by 2 bases, with 7 bases left in between. The CDR3 length is 13 residues.

The V gene is TRBV5-1, the J gene TRBJ1-5; D is ambiguous. CDR1 and CDR2 from the germline V gene are SGHRS and YFSETQ. This CDR3 has 13 residues. V lost 0 bases to trimming and J lost 4 bases, with 5 bases between them. In DNA form, the CDR3 reads TGCGCCAGCAGCTTGGGGGCGAATCAGCCCCAGCATTTT. This codes for CASSLGANQPQHF.

The chain is built from TRBV5-1 and TRBJ2-3, with D hard to call. V was clipped by 1 base and J by 5 bases, with 2 bases between them. Germline V gives CDR1 SGHRS, CDR2 YFSETQ. This CDR3 contains 11 residues. The CDR3 DNA reads TGCGCCAGCAGCTTGATAGATACGCAGTATTTT. It encodes CASSLIDTQYF.

This chain uses TRBV14 with TRBJ2-3, with D unclear. This CDR3 has 17 amino acids. The V and J ends lost 0 bases and 0 bases respectively, with 13 bases between them. The germline gives CDR1 SGHDN, CDR2 FVKESK. Here the CDR3 reads CASSQDQVGASTDTQYF. The CDR3 nucleotides read TGTGCCAGCAGCCAAGATCAAGTCGGTGCTAGCACAGATACGCAGTATTTT.

This clone showed up just once. V and J are TRBV19 and TRBJ2-3, with 7 positions matching TRBD2. The V and J ends lost 6 bases and 0 bases, in that order; junction bases with no gene match: 12. The CDR3 has 17 amino acids. From germline, CDR1 is LNHDA and CDR2 SQIVND (reference sequence). CDR3 bases: TGTGCCAGTAGCAATCTGGGCGGGAGCAAAAGCACAGATACGCAGTATTTT. Translating it yields CASSNLGGSKSTDTQYF.

This clone was seen a handful of times. The J gene is TRBJ2-5, the V gene TRBV7-9; D call uncertain. Trimming cost V 3 bases and J 5 bases, with 10 bases left between them. The germline CDR1 and CDR2 sequences are SEHNR and FQNEAQ (reference sequence). This CDR3 region has 13 residues. The CDR3 coding sequence is TGTGCCAGCAGCTTGGAATCTGGTGAGACCCAGTACTTC. Amino acid sequence: CASSLESGETQYF. The variable domain in full, with the rest retrieved from reference TRBV7-9 and TRBJ2-5, is DTGVSQNPRHKITKRGQNVTFRCDPISEHNRLYWYRQTLGQGPEFLTYFQNEAQLEKSRLLSDRFSAERPKGSFSTLEIQRTEQGDSAMYLCASSLESGETQYFGPGTRLLVL.

V usage is TRBV5-4 and J usage is TRBJ2-7; TRBD1 matches at 7 bases. J gave up 2 bases and V 4 bases, and 6 bases lay outside the gene matches. The length of the CDR3 is 14 residues. Germline V gene lookup returns CDR1 SGHNT and CDR2 YYREEE (reference sequence). As DNA, the CDR3 is TGTGCCAGCAGCACACAGGGGCTCCCCTACGAGCAGTACTTC. Translating it yields CASSTQGLPYEQYF.